This TCR beta chain came from a study of T cell repertoires in cytomegalovirus infection. TCRdb fed the reads into MiXCR, producing one record per CDR3 protein. The data contain about 310,000 distinct CDR3 sequences, roughly a sixth of them seen just once; the ten biggest clones take up 9.5% to 15%. Germline V gives CDR1 SEHNR, CDR2 FQNEAQ (reference sequence). The germline V and J ends were trimmed by 4 bases and 3 bases, with 17 bases remaining between them. The CDR3 consists of 16 residues. This clonotype was observed many times. The chain has TRBV7-9 and TRBJ2-3, with D possibly called TRBD1 or TRBD2 (5 bases each). This sequence originates from a human donor in good health (CMV status not recorded). Some clones in this sample may be carry-over from other donors' samples. The sequenced sample was PBMCs. The DNA of the CDR3 is TGTGCCAGCAGCTACCCGGAGGACACTAGGACAGATACGCAGTATTTT. Amino acid sequence: CASSYPEDTRTDTQYF. The variable domain in full, with the rest retrieved from reference TRBV7-9 and TRBJ2-3, is DTGVSQNPRHKITKRGQNVTFRCDPISEHNRLYWYRQTLGQGPEFLTYFQNEAQLEKSRLLSDRFSAERPKGSFSTLEIQRTEQGDSAMYLCASSYPEDTRTDTQYFGPGTRLTVL.